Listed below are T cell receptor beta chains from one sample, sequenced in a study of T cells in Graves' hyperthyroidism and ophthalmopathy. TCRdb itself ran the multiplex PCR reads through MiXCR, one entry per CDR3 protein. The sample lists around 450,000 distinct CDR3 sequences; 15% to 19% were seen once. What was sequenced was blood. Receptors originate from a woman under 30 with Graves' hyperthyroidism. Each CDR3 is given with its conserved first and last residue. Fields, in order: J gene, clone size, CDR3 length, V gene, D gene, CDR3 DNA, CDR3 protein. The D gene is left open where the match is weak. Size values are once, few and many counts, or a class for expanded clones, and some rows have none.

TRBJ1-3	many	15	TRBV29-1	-	TGCAGCGTTGGCGGGACGGTCAACTCTGGAAACACCATATATTTT	CSVGGTVNSGNTIYF
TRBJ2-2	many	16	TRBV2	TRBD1	TGTGCCAGCAGTGATATACGGGACAGAAACACCGGGGAGCTGTTTTTT	CASSDIRDRNTGELFF
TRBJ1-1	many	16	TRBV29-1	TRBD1	TGCAGCGCTCAAAATCGTCCCGGGACAGGGAACACTGAAGCTTTCTTT	CSAQNRPGTGNTEAFF
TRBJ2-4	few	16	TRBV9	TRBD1	TGTGCCAGCAGCGATCCCCGACAGGGGGTCCAAAACATTCAGTACTTC	CASSDPRQGVQNIQYF
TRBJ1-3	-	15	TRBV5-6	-	TGTGCCAGCAGCCGGACCAGGGGATCTGGAAACACCATATATTTT	CASSRTRGSGNTIYF
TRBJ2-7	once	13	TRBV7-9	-	TGTGCCAGCAGCTTTGGGGGCGTCGGCGAGCAGTACTTC	CASSFGGVGEQYF
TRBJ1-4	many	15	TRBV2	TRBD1	TGTGCCAGCAGTCTACAGGGGGGAACTAATGAAAAACTGTTTTTT	CASSLQGGTNEKLFF
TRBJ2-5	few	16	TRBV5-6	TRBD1	TGTGCCAGCAGCTCTCTAAGTTGGACAGGGCAAGAGACCCAGTACTTC	CASSSLSWTGQETQYF
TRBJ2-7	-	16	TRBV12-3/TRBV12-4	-	TGTGCCAGCAGTGTGGAAATGGGGACTGGACGGCGCGAGCAGTACTTC	CASSVEMGTGRREQYF
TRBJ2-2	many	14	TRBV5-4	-	TGTGCCAGCAGCTTGGTTGGATCCACCGGGGAGCTGTTTTTT	CASSLVGSTGELFF
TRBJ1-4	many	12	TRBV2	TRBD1	TGTGCCAGCCAGGGGGGCGGTGAAAAACTGTTTTTT	CASQGGGEKLFF
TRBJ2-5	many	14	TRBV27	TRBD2	TGTGCCAGCAGCCCCCTAGCGGACCAAGAGACCCAGTACTTC	CASSPLADQETQYF
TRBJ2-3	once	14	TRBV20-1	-	TGCAGTGCTGGTGGTGGGGGGCTCGAAGGTACGCAGTATTTT	CSAGGGGLEGTQYF
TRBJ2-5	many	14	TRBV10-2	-	TGCGCCAGCATTAACGCAGCCTCGGGGGAGACCCAGTACTTC	CASINAASGETQYF
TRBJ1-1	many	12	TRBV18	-	TGTGCCAGCTCACCACAGGGGCTTAGAGCTTTCTTT	CASSPQGLRAFF
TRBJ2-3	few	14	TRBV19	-	TGTGCCAGTATTGGGACGGCGGGGACAGATACGCAGTATTTT	CASIGTAGTDTQYF
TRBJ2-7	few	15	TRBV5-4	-	TGTGCCAGCAGCTTGGCCTTAGGCAGCACCTACGAGCAGTACTTC	CASSLALGSTYEQYF
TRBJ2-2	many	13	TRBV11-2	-	TGTGCCAGCAGCCTGACTAACACCGGGGAGCTGTTTTTT	CASSLTNTGELFF
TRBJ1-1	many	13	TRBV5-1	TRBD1	TGCGCCAGCTCCAGCGCAGGGGGCGAAACGGCTTTCTTT	CASSSAGGETAFF
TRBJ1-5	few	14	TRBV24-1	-	TGTGCCACCAGTGATCGACAGACCAATCAGCCCCAGCATTTT	CATSDRQTNQPQHF
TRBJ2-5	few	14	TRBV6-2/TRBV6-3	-	TGTGCCAGCAGTTACTCGGCCACCCTAGAGACCCAGTACTTC	CASSYSATLETQYF
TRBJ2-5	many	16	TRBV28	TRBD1	TGTGCCAGCAGTTCAATTGACAGGGGGCGCCAAGAGACCCAGTACTTC	CASSSIDRGRQETQYF
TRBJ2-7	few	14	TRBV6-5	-	TGTGCCAGCAGTTACGGGGAGGTGCGAGGCGAGCAGTACTTC	CASSYGEVRGEQYF
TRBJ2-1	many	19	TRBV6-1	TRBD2	TGTGCCAGCAGATCTAGCGTGGGACTAGCGGGGGCCAACTACAATGAGCAGTTCTTC	CASRSSVGLAGANYNEQFF
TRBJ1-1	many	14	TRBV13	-	TGTGCCAGCAGCTTAGGAGTCACGAACACTGAAGCTTTCTTT	CASSLGVTNTEAFF
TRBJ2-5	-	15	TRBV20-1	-	TGCAGTGCTTCTAGGGGCCCCCCCAACCAAGAGACCCAGTACTTC	CSASRGPPNQETQYF
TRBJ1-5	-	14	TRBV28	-	TGTGCCAGCAGTCCATCGACAGGCCATCAGCCCCAGCATTTT	CASSPSTGHQPQHF
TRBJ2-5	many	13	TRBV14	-	TGTGCCAGCAGCCAAGAGGGACGAGAGACCCAGTACTTC	CASSQEGRETQYF
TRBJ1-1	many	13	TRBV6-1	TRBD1	TGTGCCACCGCAACAGGGGAATACACTGAAGCTTTCTTT	CATATGEYTEAFF
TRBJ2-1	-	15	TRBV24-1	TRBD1	TGTGCCACCAGAGACAGGGGCCTCTCCTACAATGAGCAGTTCTTC	CATRDRGLSYNEQFF
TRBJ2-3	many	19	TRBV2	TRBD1	TGTGCCACCACCCAGGGACAGGGCGGTTTCATCGAAGGCACAGATACGCAGTATTTT	CATTQGQGGFIEGTDTQYF
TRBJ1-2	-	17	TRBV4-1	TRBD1	TGCGCCAGCAGCCAAGGGTTGGTGGGCAGGGGGAAGGATGGCTACACCTTC	CASSQGLVGRGKDGYTF
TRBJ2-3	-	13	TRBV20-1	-	TGCAGTGTTGGGCGGGATCTGGCGGATACGCAGTATTTT	CSVGRDLADTQYF
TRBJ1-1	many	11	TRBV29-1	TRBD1	TGCAGGGTTACAGGGGGCGGGGGAGCTTTCTTT	CRVTGGGGAFF
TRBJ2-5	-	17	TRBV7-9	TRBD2	TGTGCCAGCAGCCCGCCGGCTTGGGCGGGAGATCAAGAGACCCAGTACTTC	CASSPPAWAGDQETQYF
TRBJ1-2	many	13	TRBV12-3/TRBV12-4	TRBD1	TGTGCCAGCAGTCGAACAGGGGCTAATGGCTACACCTTC	CASSRTGANGYTF
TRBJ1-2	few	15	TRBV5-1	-	TGCGCCAGCAGCGTAGATGGGGGGAGAAACTATGGCTACACCTTC	CASSVDGGRNYGYTF
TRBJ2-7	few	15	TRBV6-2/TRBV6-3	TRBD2	TGTGCCAGCAGTTACTCGGCGGGAGGGCACTACGAGCAGTACTTC	CASSYSAGGHYEQYF
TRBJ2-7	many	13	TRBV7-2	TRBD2	TGTGCCAGCAGCCACGGGGGGGCGCGGGAGCAGTACTTC	CASSHGGAREQYF
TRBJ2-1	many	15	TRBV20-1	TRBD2	TGCAGTGCTCTAGAGGCGGGAGGCCTCTACAATGAGCAGTTCTTC	CSALEAGGLYNEQFF
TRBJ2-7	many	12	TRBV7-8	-	TGTGCCAGCAGCTTAGAATCCAACGAGCAGTACTTC	CASSLESNEQYF
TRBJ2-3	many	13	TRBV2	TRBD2	TGTGCCAGTCGGGGGGGGGGCACAGATACGCAGTATTTT	CASRGGGTDTQYF
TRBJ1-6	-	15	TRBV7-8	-	TGTGCCAGCAGCTCCTCTTGGCATCCTAATTCACCCCTCCACTTT	CASSSSWHPNSPLHF
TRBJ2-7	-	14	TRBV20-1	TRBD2	TGCAGTGCCAGCCTCTCAGCGGGAACCTACGAGCAGTACTTC	CSASLSAGTYEQYF
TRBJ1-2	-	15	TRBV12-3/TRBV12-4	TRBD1	TGTGCCAGCGGGTCGGGACAGGGGGCCTCCTATGGCTACACCTTC	CASGSGQGASYGYTF
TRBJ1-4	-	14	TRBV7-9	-	TGTGCCAGCAGTCCAGATTTCAATAATGAAAAACTGTTTTTT	CASSPDFNNEKLFF
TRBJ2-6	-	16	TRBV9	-	TGTGCCAGCAGCGTAGGCGGGGAAGCTGGGGCCAACGTCCTGACTTTC	CASSVGGEAGANVLTF
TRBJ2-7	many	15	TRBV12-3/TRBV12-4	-	TGTGCCAGCATCCCTGACAGGGCGGGATCCTACGAGCAGTACTTC	CASIPDRAGSYEQYF
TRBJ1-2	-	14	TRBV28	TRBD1	TGTGCCAGCAGTTACTCGGGGACAGGGTATGGCTACACCTTC	CASSYSGTGYGYTF